The rows below give T cell receptor beta chains drawn from one sample of a study of blood T cell repertoires in COVID-19. Repertoires were generated with immunoSEQ multiplex PCR, while TCRdb's copy carries only in-frame clones and drops some. The data hold about 78,000 clones, with over 75% observed a single time. Specimen: peripheral blood. The source of these receptors is a human donor in a cohort sampled during active COVID-19. Both conserved end residues are part of each CDR3. Each record gives: V gene, J gene, D gene, clone size, CDR3 protein, CDR3 DNA. D genes are given only for firm matches. Expanded clones get a size class; other rows say once, few or many, or leave the size out.

V gene: TRBV6-2/TRBV6-3
J gene: TRBJ2-7
D gene: -
clone size: -
CDR3 protein: CASSYSRVSSEQYF
CDR3 DNA: TGTGCCAGCAGTTACTCCAGGGTTTCGTCCGAGCAGTACTTC

V gene: TRBV3-1/TRBV3-2
J gene: TRBJ1-6
D gene: -
clone size: -
CDR3 protein: CASNRRANRGGNSPLHF
CDR3 DNA: TGTGCCAGCAACCGTCGAGCGAACCGGGGGGGTAATTCACCCCTCCACTTT

V gene: TRBV5-6
J gene: TRBJ2-4
D gene: TRBD1
clone size: -
CDR3 protein: CASSLVGQGQNIQYF
CDR3 DNA: TGTGCCAGCAGCTTGGTGGGACAGGGTCAAAACATTCAGTACTTC

V gene: TRBV13
J gene: TRBJ2-7
D gene: TRBD1
clone size: -
CDR3 protein: CASSSYRGYEQYF
CDR3 DNA: TGTGCCAGCAGCTCCTACAGGGGCTACGAGCAGTACTTC

V gene: TRBV5-1
J gene: TRBJ2-2
D gene: -
clone size: -
CDR3 protein: CASSLGGANTGELFF
CDR3 DNA: TGCGCCAGCAGCTTGGGGGGGGCGAACACCGGGGAGCTGTTTTTT

V gene: TRBV7-2
J gene: TRBJ1-2
D gene: -
clone size: -
CDR3 protein: CASSSRRGRGAGGYTF
CDR3 DNA: TGTGCCAGCAGCTCCCGACGGGGTCGGGGGGCAGGGGGCTACACCTTC

V gene: TRBV24-1
J gene: TRBJ1-2
D gene: TRBD1
clone size: -
CDR3 protein: CATSSPYRQGASDGYTF
CDR3 DNA: TGTGCCACCAGCTCTCCTTATAGACAGGGGGCGAGCGATGGCTACACCTTC

V gene: TRBV7-2
J gene: TRBJ2-7
D gene: -
clone size: once
CDR3 protein: CASSSQQGREQYF
CDR3 DNA: TGTGCCAGCAGCTCACAACAGGGTAGGGAGCAGTACTTC

V gene: TRBV3-1/TRBV3-2
J gene: TRBJ2-3
D gene: TRBD1
clone size: -
CDR3 protein: CASSRFTGVYRSGTQYF
CDR3 DNA: TGTGCCAGCAGCAGGTTTACAGGGGTTTACAGATCGGGTACGCAGTATTTT

V gene: TRBV4-3
J gene: TRBJ1-1
D gene: -
clone size: -
CDR3 protein: CASSQDLDSGAFF
CDR3 DNA: TGCGCCAGCAGCCAAGATCTTGACTCCGGAGCTTTCTTT

V gene: TRBV10-2
J gene: TRBJ2-3
D gene: -
clone size: -
CDR3 protein: CASSSKEGTDTQYF
CDR3 DNA: TGCGCCAGCAGTTCCAAAGAGGGCACAGATACGCAGTATTTT

V gene: TRBV19
J gene: TRBJ2-6
D gene: TRBD1
clone size: -
CDR3 protein: CASSGTGIAGANVLTF
CDR3 DNA: TGTGCCAGTTCGGGGACAGGGATCGCCGGGGCCAACGTCCTGACTTTC

V gene: TRBV5-1
J gene: TRBJ2-5
D gene: TRBD1
clone size: few
CDR3 protein: CASSLGSTGGRETQYF
CDR3 DNA: TGCGCCAGCAGCTTGGGTTCGACAGGGGGCCGGGAGACCCAGTACTTC

V gene: TRBV6-5
J gene: TRBJ2-7
D gene: TRBD1
clone size: -
CDR3 protein: CASSSTGVPYEQYF
CDR3 DNA: TGTGCCAGCAGTTCGACAGGGGTCCCCTACGAGCAGTACTTC

V gene: TRBV6-4
J gene: TRBJ1-1
D gene: -
clone size: -
CDR3 protein: CASSATGNTEAFF
CDR3 DNA: TGTGCCAGCAGCGCGACGGGGAACACTGAAGCTTTCTTT

V gene: TRBV5-6
J gene: TRBJ1-4
D gene: TRBD1
clone size: -
CDR3 protein: CASSFGRGQAGTNEKLFF
CDR3 DNA: TGTGCCAGCAGCTTTGGCAGGGGGCAAGCGGGAACTAATGAAAAACTGTTTTTT

V gene: TRBV28
J gene: TRBJ2-3
D gene: -
clone size: -
CDR3 protein: CASSPNYRASTDTQYF
CDR3 DNA: TGTGCCAGCAGTCCTAACTACAGGGCTAGCACAGATACGCAGTATTTT

V gene: TRBV29-1
J gene: TRBJ1-2
D gene: -
clone size: -
CDR3 protein: CSVVYGQSSYTF
CDR3 DNA: TGCAGCGTTGTTTATGGGCAGAGCAGCTACACCTTC

V gene: TRBV6-5
J gene: TRBJ2-5
D gene: -
clone size: -
CDR3 protein: CASSYSVLLQETQYF
CDR3 DNA: TGTGCCAGCAGTTACTCGGTTTTGCTACAAGAGACCCAGTACTTC

V gene: TRBV19
J gene: TRBJ1-2
D gene: -
clone size: once
CDR3 protein: CASRLGGAGIGYGYTF
CDR3 DNA: TGTGCCAGTAGATTGGGCGGGGCAGGGATCGGGTATGGCTACACCTTC

V gene: TRBV10-3
J gene: TRBJ2-7
D gene: -
clone size: once
CDR3 protein: CATTPLSRRTYEQYF
CDR3 DNA: TGTGCCACGACCCCCCTATCGCGGCGGACCTACGAGCAGTACTTC

V gene: TRBV25-1
J gene: TRBJ1-2
D gene: -
clone size: -
CDR3 protein: CASSEYSGYTF
CDR3 DNA: TGTGCCAGCAGTGAATATAGTGGCTACACCTTC

V gene: TRBV3-1/TRBV3-2
J gene: TRBJ2-1
D gene: TRBD2
clone size: -
CDR3 protein: CASSQVGGAYNEQFF
CDR3 DNA: TGTGCCAGCAGCCAGGTCGGGGGGGCCTACAATGAGCAGTTCTTC

V gene: TRBV10-1
J gene: TRBJ2-7
D gene: TRBD2
clone size: few
CDR3 protein: CASSTSGGAVHEQYF
CDR3 DNA: TGCGCCAGCAGCACTAGCGGGGGGGCCGTCCACGAGCAGTACTTC

V gene: TRBV5-1
J gene: TRBJ2-3
D gene: TRBD2
clone size: -
CDR3 protein: CASSLAARAYTSGGARTDTQYF
CDR3 DNA: TGCGCCAGCAGCTTGGCAGCCCGGGCCTACACTAGCGGGGGGGCCAGGACAGATACGCAGTATTTT

V gene: TRBV4-3
J gene: TRBJ1-6
D gene: TRBD1
clone size: few
CDR3 protein: CASSQGGQGFNSPLHF
CDR3 DNA: TGCGCCAGCAGCCAGGGGGGACAGGGTTTTAATTCACCCCTCCACTTT

V gene: TRBV10-3
J gene: TRBJ2-7
D gene: TRBD1
clone size: -
CDR3 protein: CAISGTESYEQYF
CDR3 DNA: TGTGCCATCTCAGGGACAGAATCCTACGAGCAGTACTTC

V gene: TRBV10-3
J gene: TRBJ2-7
D gene: TRBD1
clone size: -
CDR3 protein: CAISEIRGQAYEQYF
CDR3 DNA: TGTGCCATCAGTGAAATCCGGGGACAGGCCTACGAGCAGTACTTC

V gene: TRBV7-6
J gene: TRBJ1-1
D gene: -
clone size: -
CDR3 protein: CASSFFFRNRVLTEAFF
CDR3 DNA: TGTGCCAGCAGCTTTTTTTTTAGGAACAGGGTGTTGACTGAAGCTTTCTTT

V gene: TRBV6-2/TRBV6-3
J gene: TRBJ2-3
D gene: TRBD2
clone size: -
CDR3 protein: CASSLSGRNTDTQYF
CDR3 DNA: TGTGCCAGCAGTCTTAGCGGGAGAAACACAGATACGCAGTATTTT

V gene: TRBV5-1
J gene: TRBJ2-1
D gene: TRBD2
clone size: -
CDR3 protein: CASSLYFLGGSSYNEQFF
CDR3 DNA: TGCGCCAGCAGCTTGTACTTTTTGGGGGGGAGCTCCTACAATGAGCAGTTCTTC

V gene: TRBV7-2
J gene: TRBJ2-7
D gene: TRBD1
clone size: -
CDR3 protein: CASSLSGTGPLYEQYF
CDR3 DNA: TGTGCCAGCAGCTTATCCGGGACAGGGCCCCTCTACGAGCAGTACTTC

V gene: TRBV28
J gene: TRBJ2-2
D gene: -
clone size: -
CDR3 protein: CASSLSYTPTGELFF
CDR3 DNA: TGTGCCAGCAGTTTATCTTACACACCGACCGGGGAGCTGTTTTTT

V gene: TRBV3-1/TRBV3-2
J gene: TRBJ1-3
D gene: TRBD1
clone size: -
CDR3 protein: CASSLGQASGNTIYF
CDR3 DNA: TGTGCCAGCAGCCTGGGACAGGCCTCTGGAAACACCATATATTTT

V gene: TRBV10-3
J gene: TRBJ2-7
D gene: TRBD2
clone size: -
CDR3 protein: CAISATSGETYEQYF
CDR3 DNA: TGTGCCATCAGTGCGACTAGCGGGGAGACCTACGAGCAGTACTTC